This T cell receptor beta chain was recovered during a study of cytomegalovirus exposure and HLA in healthy donors. Germline-derived CDR1 and CDR2 are LGHNA and YNFKEQ. The CDR3 runs 13 residues. With V trimmed by 2 bases and J by 10 bases, 2 bases remained unmatched. Study results and caveats: Certain sequence variants were highly shared and formed a cluster, and this cluster was likely a sequencing artifact. Earlier findings revealed that most TCR beta V segments proved productive either about 87% or about 30% of the time.

The table lists this clone with a count of one. The antigen remains unidentified. Vbeta (60) and Jbeta (13) primers were used in the PCR. Sequencing used immunoSEQ multiplex PCR; TCRdb keeps in-frame clones, though not all of them. The sample includes some 110,000 clones, around 82% of them seen just once. This TCR came from a woman in her 40s in good health and CMV-seronegative. The specimen sequenced was PBMCs. The chain has TRBV4-2 and TRBJ2-3; 11 positions agree with TRBD1. The CDR3 nucleotides read TGTGCCAGCAGCCAATCGGGACAGGGGGCGCAGTATTTT. It encodes CASSQSGQGAQYF.